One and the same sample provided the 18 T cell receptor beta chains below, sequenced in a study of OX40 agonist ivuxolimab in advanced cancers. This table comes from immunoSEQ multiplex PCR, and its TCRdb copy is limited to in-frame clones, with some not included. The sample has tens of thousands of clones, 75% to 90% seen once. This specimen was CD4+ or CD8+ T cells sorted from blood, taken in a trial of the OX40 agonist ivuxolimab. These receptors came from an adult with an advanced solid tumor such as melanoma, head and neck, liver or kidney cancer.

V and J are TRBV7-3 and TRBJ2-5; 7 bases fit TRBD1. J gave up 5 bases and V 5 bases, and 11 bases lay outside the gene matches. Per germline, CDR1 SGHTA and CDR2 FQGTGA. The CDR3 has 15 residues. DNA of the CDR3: TGTGCCAGCAGCATACACAGGGGCGCAGGGGAGACCCAGTACTTC. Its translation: CASSIHRGAGETQYF.

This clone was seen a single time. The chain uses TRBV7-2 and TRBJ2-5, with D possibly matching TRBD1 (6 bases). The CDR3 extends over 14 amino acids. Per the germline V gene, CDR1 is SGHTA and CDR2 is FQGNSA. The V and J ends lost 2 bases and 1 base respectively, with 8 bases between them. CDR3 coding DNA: TGTGCCAGCAGCTTAAACAGGGTCCAAGAGACCCAGTACTTC. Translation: CASSLNRVQETQYF.

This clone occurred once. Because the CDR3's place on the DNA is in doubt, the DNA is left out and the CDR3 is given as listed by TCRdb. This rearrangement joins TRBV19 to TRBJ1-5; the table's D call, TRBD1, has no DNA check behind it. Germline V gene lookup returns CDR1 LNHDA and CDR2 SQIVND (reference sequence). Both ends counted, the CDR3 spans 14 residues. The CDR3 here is CASTSDRGSQPQHF.

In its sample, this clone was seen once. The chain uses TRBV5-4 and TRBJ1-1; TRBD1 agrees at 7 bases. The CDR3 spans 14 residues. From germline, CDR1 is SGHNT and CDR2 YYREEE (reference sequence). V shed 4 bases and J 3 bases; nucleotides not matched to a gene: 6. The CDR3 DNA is TGTGCCAGCAGCATAAACCAGGGGGACACTGAAGCTTTCTTT. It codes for CASSINQGDTEAFF.

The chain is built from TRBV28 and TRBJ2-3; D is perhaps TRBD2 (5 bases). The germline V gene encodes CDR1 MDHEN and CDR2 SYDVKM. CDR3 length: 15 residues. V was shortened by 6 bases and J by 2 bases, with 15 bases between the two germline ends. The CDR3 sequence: CASRPEARDTDTQYF. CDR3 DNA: TGTGCCAGCAGGCCCGAGGCCCGGGACACAGATACGCAGTATTTT.

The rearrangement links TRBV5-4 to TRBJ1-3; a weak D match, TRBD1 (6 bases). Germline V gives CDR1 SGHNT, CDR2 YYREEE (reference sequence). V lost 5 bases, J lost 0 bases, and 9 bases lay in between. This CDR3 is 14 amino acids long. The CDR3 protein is CASSGQTSGNTIYF. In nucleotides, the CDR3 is TGTGCCAGCAGTGGACAGACCTCTGGAAACACCATATATTTT.

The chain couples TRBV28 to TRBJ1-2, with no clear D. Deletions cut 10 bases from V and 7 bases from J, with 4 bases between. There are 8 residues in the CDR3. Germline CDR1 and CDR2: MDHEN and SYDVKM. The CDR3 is CAIGGYTF. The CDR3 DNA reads TGTGCCATAGGTGGCTACACCTTC.

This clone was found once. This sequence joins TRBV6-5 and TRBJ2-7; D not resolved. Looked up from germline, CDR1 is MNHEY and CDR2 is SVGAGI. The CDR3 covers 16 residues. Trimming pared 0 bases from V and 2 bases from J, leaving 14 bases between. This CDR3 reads CASSYSSFRVTYEQYF. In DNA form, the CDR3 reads TGTGCCAGCAGTTACTCGAGTTTTAGGGTAACCTACGAGCAGTACTTC.

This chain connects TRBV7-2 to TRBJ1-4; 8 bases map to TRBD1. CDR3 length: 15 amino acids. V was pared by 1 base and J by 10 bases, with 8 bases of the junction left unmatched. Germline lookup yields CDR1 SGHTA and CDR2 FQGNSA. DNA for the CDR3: TGTGCCAGCAGCTTAGTAGACAGGGGCTTTGGAAAACTGTTTTTT. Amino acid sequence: CASSLVDRGFGKLFF.

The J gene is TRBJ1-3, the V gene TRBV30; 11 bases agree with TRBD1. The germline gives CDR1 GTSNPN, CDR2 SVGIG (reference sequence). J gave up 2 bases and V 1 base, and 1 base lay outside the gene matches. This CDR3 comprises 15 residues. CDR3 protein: CAWSAGQGAGNTIYF. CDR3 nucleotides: TGTGCCTGGAGTGCGGGACAGGGGGCTGGAAACACCATATATTTT.

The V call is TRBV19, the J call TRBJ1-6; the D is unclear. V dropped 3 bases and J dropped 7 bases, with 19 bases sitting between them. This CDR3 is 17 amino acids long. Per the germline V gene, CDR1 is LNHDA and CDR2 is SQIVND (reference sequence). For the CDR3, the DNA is TGTGCCAGTAGTATCGGGTCGCTGAGTAAGGAAAATTCACCCCTCCACTTT. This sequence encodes CASSIGSLSKENSPLHF.

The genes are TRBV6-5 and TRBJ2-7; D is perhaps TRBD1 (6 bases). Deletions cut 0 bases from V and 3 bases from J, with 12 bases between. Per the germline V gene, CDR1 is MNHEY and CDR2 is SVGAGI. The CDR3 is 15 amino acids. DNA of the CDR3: TGTGCCAGCAGTTACTCAGCAGGGGTAAGCTACGAGCAGTACTTC. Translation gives CASSYSAGVSYEQYF.

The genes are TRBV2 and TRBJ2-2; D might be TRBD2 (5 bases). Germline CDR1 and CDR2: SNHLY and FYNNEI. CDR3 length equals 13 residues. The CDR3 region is CDPGPRGSGELFF. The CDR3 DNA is TGTGACCCGGGTCCGCGAGGGTCCGGGGAGCTGTTTTTT.

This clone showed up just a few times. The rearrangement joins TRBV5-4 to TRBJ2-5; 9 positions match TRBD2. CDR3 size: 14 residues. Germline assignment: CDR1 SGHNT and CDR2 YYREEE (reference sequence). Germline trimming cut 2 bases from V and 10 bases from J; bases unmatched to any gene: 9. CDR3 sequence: CASSFSGGPRIQYF. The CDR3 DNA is TGTGCCAGCAGCTTCAGCGGGGGGCCCAGGATCCAGTACTTC.

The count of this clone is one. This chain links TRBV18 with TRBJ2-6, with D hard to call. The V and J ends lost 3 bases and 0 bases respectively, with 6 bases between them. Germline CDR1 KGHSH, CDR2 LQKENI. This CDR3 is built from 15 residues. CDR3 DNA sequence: TGTGCCAGCTCACCGGTGTTCTCTGGGGCCAACGTCCTGACTTTC. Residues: CASSPVFSGANVLTF.

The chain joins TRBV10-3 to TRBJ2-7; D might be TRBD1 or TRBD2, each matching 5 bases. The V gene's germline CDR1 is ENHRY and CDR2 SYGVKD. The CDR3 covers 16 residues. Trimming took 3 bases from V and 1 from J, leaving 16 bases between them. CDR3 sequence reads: CAISDGTSGKSYEQYF. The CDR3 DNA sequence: TGTGCCATCAGTGATGGGACCTCGGGGAAGTCCTACGAGCAGTACTTC.

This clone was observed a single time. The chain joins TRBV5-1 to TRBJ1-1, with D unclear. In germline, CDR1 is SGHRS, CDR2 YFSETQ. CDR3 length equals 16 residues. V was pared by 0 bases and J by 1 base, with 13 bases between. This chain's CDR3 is CASSLALTPGNTEAFF. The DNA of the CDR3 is TGCGCCAGCAGCTTGGCCCTCACCCCGGGGAACACTGAAGCTTTCTTT.

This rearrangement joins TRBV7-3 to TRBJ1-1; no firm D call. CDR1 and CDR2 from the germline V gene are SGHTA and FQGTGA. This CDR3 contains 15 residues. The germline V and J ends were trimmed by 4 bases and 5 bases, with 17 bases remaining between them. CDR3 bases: TGTGCCAGCAGCTCCAGCTTCCCACTGGATACTGAAGCTTTCTTT. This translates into CASSSSFPLDTEAFF. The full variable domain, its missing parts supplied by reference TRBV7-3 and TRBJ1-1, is GAGVSQTPSNKVTEKGKYVELRCDPISGHTALYWYRQSLGQGPEFLIYFQGTGAADDSGLPNDRFFAVRPEGSVSTLKIQRTERGDSAVYLCASSSSFPLDTEAFFGQGTRLTVV.